This TCR beta chain was identified in a study of T cell responses to AZD1222 COVID-19 vaccine. Only in-frame clones appear in the TCRdb table, and some are missing; sequencing was by immunoSEQ multiplex PCR. The data show some 150,000 clones, with 70% to 90% seen just once and about 8% held by the top ten. The sample here was peripheral blood, taken on day 0 of AZD1222 vaccination. The sequence was collected from an adult in good health.

CDR3 nucleotide sequence: TGTGCCAGCAGGGGACAGGCGAGCTCCTACGAGCAGTACTTC. Its protein is CASRGQASSYEQYF. The V call is TRBV6-5, the J call TRBJ2-7; 8 bases match TRBD1. CDR1 is MNHEY and CDR2 is SVGAGI in the germline V gene. CDR3 length equals 14 residues. Trimming cost V 6 bases and J 0 bases; bases outside gene matches: 4.